These T cell receptor beta chains were read from a single sample in a study of T cells in Graves' hyperthyroidism and ophthalmopathy. Via MiXCR, TCRdb re-called the multiplex PCR reads, giving one row per CDR3 protein. The top ten clones hold 8.9% of a sample with about 840,000 distinct CDR3 sequences, 35% to 40% of them seen once. The sample was blood. These receptor sequences come from a young man with Graves' hyperthyroidism. Both conserved end residues are part of each CDR3. D genes are given only for firm matches. Clone sizes are given selectively: once, few, many, or a class where the clone is expanded.

d_call	v_call	j_call	clone_size	cdr3_aa	cdr3_nt
NA	TRBV7-9	TRBJ2-5	NA	CASRWTEYQETQYF	TGTGCCAGCAGATGGACAGAGTACCAAGAGACCCAGTACTTC
TRBD1	TRBV15	TRBJ1-5	few	CASSRDRENQPQHF	TGTGCCAGCAGTAGGGACAGAGAAAATCAGCCCCAGCATTTT
NA	TRBV19	TRBJ2-7	NA	CASSNLHLAAYEQYF	TGTGCCAGTAGTAACTTACATCTCGCGGCCTACGAGCAGTACTTC
TRBD1	TRBV5-1	TRBJ1-4	many	CASSSGTVDEKLFF	TGCGCCAGCAGCTCCGGGACAGTAGACGAAAAACTGTTTTTT
NA	TRBV4-1	TRBJ2-7	few	CASSQDHGTYEQYF	TGCGCCAGCAGCCAAGATCACGGAACCTACGAGCAGTACTTC
TRBD1	TRBV20-1	TRBJ1-1	many	CSADGQANTEAFF	TGCAGTGCTGACGGACAGGCGAACACTGAAGCTTTCTTT
TRBD1	TRBV20-1	TRBJ1-4	few	CSARGDSRNEKLFF	TGCAGTGCTAGAGGGGACAGTCGAAACGAAAAACTGTTTTTT
NA	TRBV7-8	TRBJ2-7	NA	CASSLGISLSYEQYF	TGTGCCAGCAGCTTGGGTATCTCTCTGTCCTACGAGCAGTACTTC
NA	TRBV5-8	TRBJ2-7	few	CASSLVETEQYF	TGTGCCAGCAGCCTCGTGGAGACCGAGCAGTACTTC
NA	TRBV10-3	TRBJ1-4	NA	CAIRADTEKLFF	TGTGCCATCAGAGCCGACACTGAAAAACTGTTTTTT
NA	TRBV7-2	TRBJ1-1	NA	CASSLEGGGNSEAFF	TGTGCCAGCAGCTTAGAGGGAGGGGGGAATTCTGAAGCTTTCTTT
NA	TRBV7-9	TRBJ1-1	many	CASSWYTEAFF	TGTGCCAGCAGCTGGTACACTGAAGCTTTCTTT
TRBD2	TRBV9	TRBJ2-7	few	CASSQEWTSGSYEQYF	TGTGCCAGCAGCCAAGAGTGGACTAGCGGATCCTACGAGCAGTACTTC
NA	TRBV10-2	TRBJ2-7	many	CASTSVGSSYEQYF	TGCGCCAGCACGTCAGTGGGGAGCTCCTACGAGCAGTACTTC
NA	TRBV14	TRBJ1-6	many	CARGWTDVDSPLHF	TGTGCCAGGGGATGGACGGACGTAGATTCACCCCTCCACTTT
NA	TRBV5-1	TRBJ2-6	once	CASRDSGTSSFSGANVLTF	TGCGCCAGCAGGGATTCCGGGACTTCCTCCTTCTCTGGGGCCAACGTCCTGACTTTC
NA	TRBV20-1	TRBJ1-2	many	CSAGPGMGGYTF	TGCAGTGCTGGACCCGGGATGGGCGGCTACACCTTC
NA	TRBV19	TRBJ1-2	many	CASSGGPLVGGYTF	TGTGCCAGTAGCGGTGGACCGCTTGTGGGCGGCTACACCTTC
TRBD1	TRBV10-3	TRBJ1-3	NA	CASSYWKGASGNTIYF	TGTGCCAGCAGTTACTGGAAGGGGGCATCGGGAAACACCATATATTTT
TRBD2	TRBV7-2	TRBJ2-2	many	CASKDGLAETTDPKRELFF	TGTGCCAGCAAGGACGGACTAGCGGAAACGACCGACCCGAAAAGGGAGCTGTTTTTT